The 27 T cell receptor beta chains listed next were all sequenced from one sample in a study of breast tumors, draining lymph nodes, adjacent tissues. TCRdb itself ran the multiplex PCR reads through MiXCR, one entry per CDR3 protein. The sample lists under 350,000 distinct CDR3 sequences, roughly 31% occurring once. The lymph nodes were axillary draining lymph nodes from breast cancer patients. Sequenced input: axillary lymph node tissue. The receptors derive from a female donor with breast cancer. Some clones in this sample may be carry-over from other donors' samples.

In the case of this clonotype: Because the CDR3 is missing its conserved closing phenylalanine or tryptophan, this is likely a read error. The DNA is left out, because the CDR3 cannot be placed on it with certainty; the CDR3 is given as TCRdb lists it. This chain links TRBV11-3 with TRBJ2-2; the table's D call TRBD1 went unverified against the DNA. Germline assignment: CDR1 SGHNT and CDR2 YENEEA. The CDR3 is 8 residues long, ends included. This chain's CDR3 is CASSFWAG.

About this clonotype itself: It may be a read error: a sequence one base away is much more abundant. The chain links TRBV12-3 or TRBV12-4 to TRBJ2-3; D uncertain. The CDR3 extends over 14 amino acids. V shed 8 bases and J shed 11 bases, with 23 bases lying between them. For the CDR3, the DNA is TGTGCCAGCGGTACCTACTCTGGGGTGCTACGGCAGTATTTT. Its translation is CASGTYSGVLRQYF.

The V call is TRBV12-3 or TRBV12-4, the J call TRBJ1-2; D is undetermined. The CDR3 loop spans 15 amino acids. The ends were cut back, 3 bases at V and 4 bases at J, with 15 bases in the middle. Written as DNA, the CDR3 is TGTGCCAGCAGTTTGGTACGGTACCAGAGCTATGGCTACACCTTC. Translating gives CASSLVRYQSYGYTF.

This clonotype showed up many times. This rearrangement joins TRBV29-1 to TRBJ2-7; perhaps TRBD2 as D (5 bases). The V gene lost 0 bases and the J gene lost 1 base, with 10 bases spanning the gap. The CDR3 extends over 14 amino acids. The germline CDR1 and CDR2 sequences are SQVTM and ANQGSEA. The chain's CDR3 is CSVEEGTSSYEQYF. The CDR3 region has the DNA TGCAGCGTTGAAGAGGGAACTAGTTCCTACGAGCAGTACTTC.

Regarding this clonotype: A clone one base away is much larger, so this may be a read error. The rearrangement links TRBV7-2 to TRBJ2-1; weak D call: TRBD2 (7 bases). The J call is uncertain, as TRBJ2-5 better fits the DNA end. Germline lookup yields CDR1 SGHTA and CDR2 FQGNSA. This CDR3 is 17 amino acids long. The CDR3 DNA reads TGTGCCAGCAGCTTGACGAGGGGGGGGATAACAAAAGAGCCCCAGTACTTC. Translation gives CASSLTRGGITKEPQYF.

Note on this clonotype: The junction and the germline gene differ at one end; a read error may be behind it. The chain has TRBV5-6 and TRBJ2-7; D gene uncertain. Germline values: CDR1 SGHDT, CDR2 YYEEEE. This CDR3 is 17 amino acids long. The CDR3 spells CAGSLIWPLKNSYEQYF. CDR3 nucleotide sequence: TGTGCCGGCAGCTTGATTTGGCCTCTCAAAAACTCCTACGAGCAGTACTTC.

This clonotype was seen repeatedly, ten times or more. The chain employs TRBV19 and TRBJ2-1; either TRBD1 or TRBD2 may fit D (5 bases each). CDR1 and CDR2 (germline): LNHDA, SQIVND (reference sequence). Trimming shortened V by 5 bases and J by 5 bases, and 13 bases separated the two germline ends. The CDR3 extends over 14 amino acids. As DNA, the CDR3 is TGTGCCAGTAGTGGGCTCTGGGGGAACAATGAGCAGTTCTTC. This translates into CASSGLWGNNEQFF.

This clonotype has a count of ten or more. The genes are TRBV19 and TRBJ2-3; 13 nucleotides align to TRBD2. The germline V gene encodes CDR1 LNHDA and CDR2 SQIVND (reference sequence). With V trimmed by 7 bases and J by 2 bases, 3 bases remained unmatched. CDR3 size: 15 residues. Here the CDR3 DNA reads TGTGCCAGTACCGGGACTAGCGGGGTCACAGATACGCAGTATTTT. It is translated as CASTGTSGVTDTQYF.

In this sample, this clonotype turned up a few times. Since a much larger clone is just one base distant, this may be a read error. V is TRBV20-1 and J is TRBJ2-7; TRBD2 matches at 13 bases. The DNA end is a closer match to TRBJ2-1, so the J assignment may be wrong. CDR3 size: 13 residues. Germline V gives CDR1 DFQATT, CDR2 SNEGSKA (reference sequence). The CDR3 region is CSVRTSGSHEQFF. The CDR3 coding sequence is TGCAGTGTCAGGACTAGCGGGAGCCACGAGCAGTTCTTC.

The table lists this clonotype with many counts. The J gene is TRBJ2-7, the V gene TRBV12-3 or TRBV12-4; no clear D. V lost 6 bases and J lost 1, with 7 bases in between. This CDR3 spans 12 amino acids. This CDR3 is CASRGGSYEQYF. The CDR3 DNA is TGTGCCAGCAGGGGCGGTTCCTACGAGCAGTACTTC.

This clonotype was seen many times. The chain links TRBV10-3 to TRBJ2-7; the match to TRBD2 covers 13 bases. V was clipped by 11 bases and J by 2 bases; unmatched bases: 6. Germline V gives CDR1 ENHRY, CDR2 SYGVKD. The CDR3 is 14 residues long. The CDR3, as DNA: TGTGCCGTGCGACTAGCGGGAGGTCCCTACGAGCAGTACTTC. This gives the protein CAVRLAGGPYEQYF.

This clonotype was observed at least ten times. J is TRBJ2-5 and V is TRBV20-1; D is undetermined. V was shortened by 2 bases and J by 1 base, with 5 bases between the two germline ends. Germline values: CDR1 DFQATT, CDR2 SNEGSKA (reference sequence). CDR3 size: 12 residues. This CDR3 reads CSARQLQETQYF. The CDR3 bases are TGCAGTGCTAGACAGCTCCAAGAGACCCAGTACTTC.

J is TRBJ2-3 and V is TRBV30; no clear D gene. Germline-derived CDR1 and CDR2 are GTSNPN and SVGIG (reference sequence). The CDR3 length is 12 residues. V gave up 2 bases and J gave up 0 bases, with 3 bases separating them. Written as DNA, the CDR3 is TGTGCCTGGAGTAAGAGCACAGATACGCAGTATTTT. Protein product: CAWSKSTDTQYF.

About this clonotype itself: At one end the junction does not follow the germline gene, possibly because of a read error. The V and J genes are TRBV6-6 and TRBJ2-1, with 12 bases that match TRBD2. The germline gives CDR1 MNHNY, CDR2 SVGAGI (reference sequence). This CDR3 has 20 amino acids. The CDR3 DNA reads as TGTGCCAGCAGTCACTCGGGTTCTAGCGGGAGGGCCGGAGTGGGCAATGAGCAGTTCTTC. Translated, it gives CASSHSGSSGRAGVGNEQFF.

This clonotype was seen many times. V and J are TRBV5-1 and TRBJ2-3; 8 nucleotides match TRBD1. From germline, CDR1 is SGHRS and CDR2 YFSETQ. V lost 4 bases to trimming and J lost 0 bases; unmatched junction nucleotides: 4. This CDR3 is built from 15 residues. Written as DNA, the CDR3 is TGCGCCAGCAGCCGAACAGGGGGAAGCACAGATACGCAGTATTTT. Translating gives CASSRTGGSTDTQYF.

This clonotype was observed many times. The V gene is TRBV20-1, the J gene TRBJ2-5; D gene ambiguous. V shed 2 bases and J shed 1 base, with 8 bases lying between them. The CDR3 sequence is 13 residues long. Germline loops: CDR1 DFQATT, CDR2 SNEGSKA (reference sequence). Here the CDR3 DNA reads TGCAGTGCTAGAAGGTCACTCCAAGAGACCCAGTACTTC. This codes for CSARRSLQETQYF.

As concerns this clonotype: A much larger clonotype is one base distant, so this may be a read error. V and J are TRBV6-5 and TRBJ2-2, with TRBD2 matching 8 bases. The CDR3 has 15 amino acids. Germline lookup yields CDR1 MNHEY and CDR2 SVGAGI. The junction had 7 bases not matched to a gene; V was cut back by 6 bases and J by 4 bases. CDR3 DNA: TGTGCCAGCAGACGTTATGCGGGAGGCACCGGGGAGCTGTTTTTT. It codes for CASRRYAGGTGELFF.

This clonotype was seen only a few times. It may be a read error: a sequence one base away is much more abundant. This chain joins TRBV9 and TRBJ2-1; TRBD2 agrees at 9 bases. Germline values: CDR1 SGDLS, CDR2 YYNGEE. The CDR3 runs 15 residues. This chain's CDR3 is CASSVAGLARNEPFF. Here the CDR3 DNA reads TGTGCCAGCAGCGTAGCGGGACTAGCACGCAATGAGCCGTTCTTC.

This clonotype was seen at least ten times. Possible read error: a much larger clone is one base away. This rearrangement joins TRBV11-3 to TRBJ2-1; D is unclear. Trimming removed 1 base from V and 6 bases from J, with 4 bases in between. This CDR3 has 12 residues. Germline CDR1 SGHNT, CDR2 YENEEA. CDR3 protein: CASSLGVNEQFF. Written as DNA, the CDR3 is TGTGCCAGCAGCTTAGGGGTCAATGAGCAGTTCTTC.

This clonotype was detected ten times or more. This chain links TRBV20-1 with TRBJ2-1; TRBD2 matches at 13 bases. This CDR3 has 13 residues. The V gene's germline CDR1 is DFQATT and CDR2 SNEGSKA (reference sequence). Unmatched junction bases numbered 3, after V lost 5 bases and J lost 8 bases. The CDR3 reads CSAGLAGVDEQFF. The CDR3 bases are TGCAGTGCTGGACTAGCGGGAGTTGATGAGCAGTTCTTC.

About this clonotype: A single base separates this from a much larger clone, so it may be a read error. The V call is TRBV9, the J call TRBJ2-3; 11 nucleotides align to TRBD2. The CDR3 sequence is 14 residues long. Germline loops: CDR1 SGDLS, CDR2 YYNGEE. The CDR3 region has the DNA TGTGCCAGCAGCGTAGGTAGCGGGGGGGATACGCGGTATTTT. This translates into CASSVGSGGDTRYF.

This clonotype appeared many times. The chain carries TRBV19 and TRBJ2-7; possible D gene TRBD1, 5 bases. V lost 3 bases and J 2 bases, leaving 14 bases between the germline ends. Germline V CDR1 and CDR2: LNHDA, SQIVND (reference sequence). The CDR3 contains 15 residues. DNA for the CDR3: TGTGCCAGTAGTATTTTTAGGACATCCACCTACGAGCAGTACTTC. This encodes CASSIFRTSTYEQYF.

This clonotype was seen at least ten times. V usage is TRBV9 and J usage is TRBJ1-2; possibly TRBD1 for D (6 bases). The CDR3 runs 13 residues. Germline V gene sequence: CDR1 SGDLS, CDR2 YYNGEE. Trimming removed 2 bases from V and 3 bases from J, with 8 bases in between. The chain's CDR3 is CASSVSGDYGYTF. As DNA, the CDR3 is TGTGCCAGCAGCGTGTCAGGGGACTATGGCTACACCTTC.

Regarding this clonotype: One base away lies a much larger clone, so this may be a sequencing read error. The chain employs TRBV12-5 and TRBJ2-1, with D perhaps matching TRBD1 (5 bases). CDR3 length equals 15 residues. Germline V gene data show CDR1 as LGHNT and CDR2 as FRNRAP. The CDR3 loop reads CASSLPGSGYNEQFF. The DNA of the CDR3 is TGTGCCAGCAGTTTGCCAGGGTCGGGCTACAATGAGCAGTTCTTC.

This clonotype appeared many times. The rearrangement joins TRBV10-2 to TRBJ2-1; D is ambiguous. This CDR3 has 15 residues. The ends were cut back, 2 bases at V and 5 bases at J, with 13 bases in the middle. Germline lookup yields CDR1 WSHSY and CDR2 SAAADI. In DNA form, the CDR3 reads TGCGCCAGCAGTGAGGGTGAAACCGGCGACAATGAGCAGTTCTTC. Residues: CASSEGETGDNEQFF.

The sample holds many counts of this clonotype. One end of the junction fails to match germline, which may point to a read error. CDR3 DNA sequence: TGTGCCAGCAGCTTGGTGGGACTAGATTTCACCGGCGAGCTGTTTTTT. It is translated as CASSLVGLDFTGELFF. The rearrangement joins TRBV5-4 to TRBJ2-2; 8 bases line up with TRBD2. Germline lookup yields CDR1 SGHNT and CDR2 YYREEE (reference sequence). This CDR3 contains 16 residues.

Ten or more counts support this clonotype. The chain joins TRBV4-1 to TRBJ1-2, with a possible D match to TRBD1 (5 bases). The germline V gene has CDR1 MGHRA and CDR2 YSYEKL. Between the trimmed V and J ends, which lost 4 bases and 4 bases, there was a span of 16 bases. The CDR3 spans 15 residues. CDR3 loop: CASSRQNRDAYGYTF. In DNA, the CDR3 is TGCGCCAGCAGCCGACAGAACCGGGACGCCTATGGCTACACCTTC.